In this sample, the clone carrying this TCR beta chain turned up many times. The sample originates from a study of T cells in Graves' hyperthyroidism and ophthalmopathy. PBMCs stemmed from 10 ml fresh peripheral blood. Template material for amplifying TCR beta CDR3 regions consisted of RNA transcripts. During a first-round RT-PCR of the TCR CDR3, the HTBI primer set was used. MiXCR, run by TCRdb on the multiplex PCR reads, gives a single entry per CDR3 protein. The profile shows about 360,000 distinct CDR3 sequences, roughly 25% of them singletons. The TCR sequence derives from a man in his fifties with Graves' hyperthyroidism. Specimen: blood.

The CDR3 loop reads CASSLGRGQGNEQFF. The CDR3 bases are TGTGCCAGCAGCTTAGGCCGGGGACAGGGCAATGAGCAGTTCTTC. V and J are TRBV13 and TRBJ2-1; TRBD1 agrees at 9 bases. There are 15 residues in the CDR3. Germline loops: CDR1 PRHDT, CDR2 FYEKMQ (reference sequence). With V trimmed by 0 bases and J by 6 bases, 3 bases remained unmatched.